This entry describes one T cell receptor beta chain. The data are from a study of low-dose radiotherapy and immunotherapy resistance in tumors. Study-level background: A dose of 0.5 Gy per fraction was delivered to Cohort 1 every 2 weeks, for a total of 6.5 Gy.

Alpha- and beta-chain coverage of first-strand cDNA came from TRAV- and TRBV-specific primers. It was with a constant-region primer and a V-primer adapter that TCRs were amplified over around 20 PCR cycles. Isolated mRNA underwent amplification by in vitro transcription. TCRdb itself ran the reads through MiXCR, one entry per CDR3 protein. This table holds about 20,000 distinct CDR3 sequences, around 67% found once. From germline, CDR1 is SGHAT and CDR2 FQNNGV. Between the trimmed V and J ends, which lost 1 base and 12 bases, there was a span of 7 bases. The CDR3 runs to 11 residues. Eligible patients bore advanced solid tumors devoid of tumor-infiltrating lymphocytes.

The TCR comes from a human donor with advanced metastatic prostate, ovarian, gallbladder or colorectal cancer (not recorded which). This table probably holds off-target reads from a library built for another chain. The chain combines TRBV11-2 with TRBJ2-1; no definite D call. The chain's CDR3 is CASSLGLGQFF. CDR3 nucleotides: TGTGCCAGCAGCTTAGGTTTGGGGCAGTTCTTC. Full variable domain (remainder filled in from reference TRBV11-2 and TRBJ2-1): EAGVAQSPRYKIIEKRQSVAFWCNPISGHATLYWYQQILGQGPKLLIQFQNNGVVDDSQLPKDRFSAERLKGVDSTLKIQPAKLEDSAVYLCASSLGLGQFFGPGTRLTVL.